This entry features one T cell receptor beta chain sequence. Time point here: pretreatment peripheral blood. Sequencing used immunoSEQ multiplex PCR; TCRdb keeps in-frame clones, though not all of them. The data show fewer than 85,000 clones, roughly 84% seen once. The data belong to a study of PD-L1 blockade in urothelial cancer. In the study overall: The patients first took atezolizumab in the mid-2010s, receiving 1,200 mg intravenously every 3 weeks. Earlier, patients had received 0 to 3 chemotherapy regimens.

Germline V gene lookup returns CDR1 LNHNV and CDR2 YYDKDF (reference sequence). Trimming removed 1 base at V and 8 bases at J, with 14 bases between. CDR3 size: 14 residues. The TCR sequence derives from an older woman with urothelial cancer. V is TRBV15 and J is TRBJ1-1, with D perhaps TRBD1 (6 bases). The input for sequencing was PBMCs, taken around atezolizumab (anti-PD-L1) treatment. DNA for the CDR3: TGTGCCACCAGCAGAGCGTTGGCCGGGACAGAAGCTTTCTTT. Translated: CATSRALAGTEAFF.